Presented here are 25 T cell receptor beta chains from one specimen sequenced in a study of shared clonotypes between healthy human individuals. Data came from immunoSEQ multiplex PCR; TCRdb stores just in-frame clones and leaves some out. This table has fewer than 2.5 million clones, 90% to 95% appearing once. Sequenced sample: naive CD4+ T cells from PBMCs. As to subset: CD45RA+ positively selected. Source of these receptors: a man between 18 and 35 years old in good health. Some clones in this sample may be carry-over from other donors' samples.

V usage is TRBV11-2 and J usage is TRBJ2-1; TRBD2 matches 9 bases. CDR1 is SGHAT, CDR2 FQNNGV, per germline. This CDR3 has 15 residues. V shed 5 bases, J shed 4 bases, and the junction held 6 bases outside the gene matches. This CDR3 reads CASSATSGGYNEQFF. In DNA form, the CDR3 reads TGTGCCAGCAGCGCGACTAGCGGAGGTTACAATGAGCAGTTCTTC.

The rearrangement joins TRBV7-9 to TRBJ1-2; D uncertain. Germline V gives CDR1 SEHNR, CDR2 FQNEAQ (reference sequence). The V and J ends lost 1 base and 8 bases respectively, with 11 bases between them. This CDR3 contains 13 residues. The CDR3 sequence is CASSLGGDAGYTF. The CDR3, as DNA: TGTGCCAGCAGCTTAGGGGGAGACGCGGGCTACACCTTC.

The chain uses TRBV29-1 and TRBJ2-7; TRBD2 matches 8 bases. V was pared by 2 bases and J by 4 bases, with 4 bases of the junction left unmatched. The length of the CDR3 is 13 residues. From germline, CDR1 is SQVTM and CDR2 ANQGSEA. The CDR3, as DNA: TGCAGCGTTGAATCCAGCGGGAGATACGAGCAGTACTTC. This gives the protein CSVESSGRYEQYF.

The chain carries TRBV15 and TRBJ2-2, with D maybe TRBD1 (5 bases). Per the germline V gene, CDR1 is LNHNV and CDR2 is YYDKDF (reference sequence). The germline V and J ends were trimmed by 1 base and 2 bases, with 11 bases remaining between them. The CDR3 runs to 16 residues. CDR3 bases: TGTGCCACCAGCAGAGTAGTAGGGGTAAACACCGGGGAGCTGTTTTTT. Amino acids: CATSRVVGVNTGELFF.

This chain uses TRBV6-6 with TRBJ2-1; TRBD2 agrees at 8 bases. The CDR3 has 15 residues. Germline V gene sequence: CDR1 MNHNY, CDR2 SVGAGI (reference sequence). V shed 5 bases, J shed 3 bases, and the junction held 6 bases outside the gene matches. The CDR3 bases are TGTGCCAGCAGTCTAGCGGGTGGTAACTACAATGAGCAGTTCTTC. Translation gives CASSLAGGNYNEQFF.

The chain couples TRBV6-6 to TRBJ2-7; TRBD1 matches at 9 bases. The V gene end was trimmed by 8 bases and the J gene end by 3 bases; junction bases not matched to a gene: 5. The CDR3 is made up of 13 amino acids. Germline CDR1 reads MNHNY; CDR2 reads SVGAGI (reference sequence). CDR3 bases: TGTGCCAGCGGCGACAGGGGGATCTACGAGCAGTACTTC. Its translation: CASGDRGIYEQYF.

V gene TRBV5-1 combines with J gene TRBJ2-5, with 9 bases aligning to TRBD2. Per the germline V gene, CDR1 is SGHRS and CDR2 is YFSETQ. The V and J ends lost 4 bases and 4 bases, in that order; junction bases with no gene match: 14. This CDR3 comprises 17 residues. CDR3 sequence: CASSRSRREGLGETQYF. The DNA of the CDR3 is TGCGCCAGCAGCCGGAGTAGGCGGGAGGGCCTAGGAGAGACCCAGTACTTC.

The V call is TRBV11-3, the J call TRBJ2-3; weak D call: TRBD1 (5 bases). This CDR3 is built from 14 residues. The V gene lost 0 bases and the J gene lost 4 bases, with 8 bases spanning the gap. CDR1 is SGHNT, CDR2 YENEEA, per germline. The CDR3 sequence is CASSLERGADTQYF. The CDR3 DNA reads as TGTGCCAGCAGCTTAGAAAGGGGTGCAGATACGCAGTATTTT.

The V and J genes are TRBV7-8 and TRBJ1-1; 9 positions agree with TRBD1. Trimming at V came to 4 bases and at J to 7 bases, leaving 4 bases not matched to a gene. The germline gives CDR1 SGHVS, CDR2 FQNEAQ. The CDR3 is made up of 13 amino acids. The CDR3 DNA sequence: TGTGCCAGCAGCTCGGACAGGGGCGGTGAAGCTTTCTTT. Translated: CASSSDRGGEAFF.

This chain uses TRBV27 with TRBJ1-1; 9 bases agree with TRBD1. Germline lookup yields CDR1 MNHEY and CDR2 SMNVEV (reference sequence). V gave up 4 bases and J gave up 6 bases; unmatched junction bases: 9. CDR3 length: 15 residues. CDR3 loop: CASSSYGTGSPEAFF. CDR3 nucleotides: TGTGCCAGCAGTTCGTACGGGACAGGGTCGCCTGAAGCTTTCTTT.

The rearrangement uses TRBV4-1 and TRBJ2-2, with D perhaps TRBD1 or TRBD2 (6 bases each). V dropped 3 bases and J dropped 6 bases, with 23 bases sitting between them. The CDR3 totals 18 residues. Per germline, CDR1 MGHRA and CDR2 YSYEKL. The CDR3 sequence: CASSQPLRGKGGSGELFF. The CDR3, as DNA: TGCGCCAGCAGCCAGCCCCTTAGGGGGAAGGGAGGATCCGGGGAGCTGTTTTTT.

This chain connects TRBV18 to TRBJ1-1; the D gene is possibly TRBD1 (5 bases). This CDR3 is 14 amino acids long. Germline CDR1 is KGHSH and CDR2 is LQKENI. Trimming cost V 5 bases and J 1 base, with 11 bases left between them. The CDR3 loop reads CASSKLGQNTEAFF. The CDR3 DNA reads as TGTGCCAGCTCAAAGCTAGGACAGAACACTGAAGCTTTCTTT. Using reference TRBV18 and TRBJ1-1 for the parts outside the CDR3, the full variable domain is NAGVMQNPRHLVRRRGQEARLRCSPMKGHSHVYWYRQLPEEGLKFMVYLQKENIIDESGMPKERFSAEFPKEGPSILRIQQVVRGDSAAYFCASSKLGQNTEAFFGQGTRLTVV.

The chain employs TRBV28 and TRBJ2-3; 7 bases map to TRBD2. Germline CDR1 reads MDHEN; CDR2 reads SYDVKM. Trimming removed 10 bases from V and 4 bases from J; junction bases left unmatched: 8. The CDR3 contains 13 residues. The CDR3 here is CATLGGTADTQYF. The CDR3 coding sequence is TGTGCCACCCTGGGGGGGACCGCAGATACGCAGTATTTT. The full variable domain, rest sourced from reference TRBV28 and TRBJ2-3, is DVKVTQSSRYLVKRTGEKVFLECVQDMDHENMFWYRQDPGLGLRLIYFSYDVKMKEKGDIPEGYSVSREKKERFSLILESASTNQTSMYLCATLGGTADTQYFGPGTRLTVL.

V is TRBV5-6 and J is TRBJ2-5; weak D call: TRBD1 (6 bases). The J call may be incorrect, as the DNA end agrees better with TRBJ2-7. The CDR3 sequence is 12 residues long. CDR1 SGHDT and CDR2 YYEEEE come from the germline V gene. The CDR3 protein is CASSQDSYEQYF. DNA for the CDR3: TGTGCCAGCAGCCAGGACAGCTACGAGCAGTACTTC.

The V call is TRBV7-2, the J call TRBJ2-3, with TRBD1 as a possible D gene (6 bases). CDR1 SGHTA and CDR2 FQGNSA come from the germline V gene. The CDR3 is 17 amino acids. V was shortened by 1 base and J by 4 bases, with 18 bases between the two germline ends. The CDR3 sequence is CASSLVGGGGPPDTQYF. Written as DNA, the CDR3 is TGTGCCAGCAGCTTAGTAGGTGGTGGGGGCCCCCCAGATACGCAGTATTTT.

The J gene is TRBJ2-3, the V gene TRBV5-1, with a tentative D call TRBD1 (5 bases). CDR3 length: 15 amino acids. Trimming left V 0 bases short and J 1 base short, with 9 bases between. CDR1 and CDR2 (germline): SGHRS, YFSETQ. Here the CDR3 DNA reads TGCGCCAGCAGCTTGGGGGGCGACGGCACAGATACGCAGTATTTT. Translation gives CASSLGGDGTDTQYF.

Notes on this clone: This sample includes further DNA sequences coding for the same CDR3. The CDR3: CASTNRGPYEQYF. In DNA, the CDR3 is TGTGCCAGCACCAACAGGGGCCCTTACGAGCAGTACTTC. This rearrangement joins TRBV5-8 to TRBJ2-7, with 7 bases fitting TRBD1. V shed 6 bases, J shed 4 bases, and the junction held 7 bases outside the gene matches. The CDR3 loop spans 13 amino acids. CDR1 and CDR2 (germline): SGHTS, YDEGEE.

This chain connects TRBV27 to TRBJ1-5; a possible D gene is TRBD1 (5 bases). Between the trimmed V and J ends, which lost 5 bases and 8 bases, there was a span of 19 bases. Germline V gene lookup returns CDR1 MNHEY and CDR2 SMNVEV (reference sequence). This CDR3 is 15 amino acids long. CDR3: CASSQFGGNREPQHF. The CDR3, as DNA: TGTGCCAGCAGTCAATTCGGGGGGAACCGGGAGCCCCAGCATTTT.

The V gene is TRBV18, the J gene TRBJ1-1; tentatively, D is TRBD1 (6 bases). The CDR3 has 20 amino acids. The germline V gene has CDR1 KGHSH and CDR2 LQKENI. V lost 5 bases and J 0 bases, leaving 28 bases between the germline ends. The CDR3, as DNA: TGTGCCAGCTCAAAAGCCGGGACGCTCTACGGGGGCTCCATGAACACTGAAGCTTTCTTT. This sequence encodes CASSKAGTLYGGSMNTEAFF.

The genes are TRBV6-5 and TRBJ1-4; D is perhaps TRBD1 (5 bases). V shed 6 bases and J shed 6 bases, with 17 bases lying between them. The germline gives CDR1 MNHEY, CDR2 SVGAGI. This CDR3 has 15 amino acids. The DNA of the CDR3 is TGTGCCAGCAGCCCCCCACCGGGACGTTATGAAAAACTGTTTTTT. Translated: CASSPPPGRYEKLFF.

The rearrangement joins TRBV7-7 to TRBJ2-1; D not resolved. CDR1 SSHAT and CDR2 FNYEAQ come from the germline V gene (reference sequence). Trimming took 0 bases from V and 0 from J, leaving 12 bases between them. The CDR3 is 17 residues long. The CDR3 bases are TGTGCCAGCAGCTTAGCGCCGGCCATGACCTCCTACAATGAGCAGTTCTTC. This encodes CASSLAPAMTSYNEQFF.

The DNA of the CDR3 is TGTGCCAGCTCACGGGCAGGGGATGAAAAACTGTTTTTT. It is translated as CASSRAGDEKLFF. J is TRBJ1-4 and V is TRBV18; weak D call: TRBD1 (6 bases). Per germline, CDR1 KGHSH and CDR2 LQKENI. This CDR3 spans 13 amino acids. Trimming took off 4 bases at V and 6 bases at J, with 9 bases between the two ends.

This chain links TRBV4-3 with TRBJ2-2, with a tentative D call TRBD2 (5 bases). Trimming took off 1 base at V and 7 bases at J, with 16 bases between the two ends. There are 16 residues in the CDR3. The germline gives CDR1 LGHNA, CDR2 YSLEER. CDR3 sequence: CASSQGGREIGGELFF. CDR3 nucleotides: TGCGCCAGCAGCCAAGGGGGTAGGGAGATAGGCGGGGAGCTGTTTTTT.

V gene TRBV7-6 combines with J gene TRBJ2-2, with D hard to call. V shed 5 bases and J shed 4 bases, with 20 bases lying between them. CDR1 and CDR2 from the germline V gene are SGHVS and FNYEAQ. The CDR3 runs to 17 residues. CDR3: CASSPQEGRVFTGELFF. The CDR3 coding sequence is TGTGCCAGCAGCCCCCAGGAAGGACGAGTATTCACCGGGGAGCTGTTTTTT.

The V gene is TRBV14, the J gene TRBJ2-1; D is possibly TRBD1 or TRBD2 (5 bases each). The CDR3 sequence is 14 residues long. Germline-derived CDR1 and CDR2 are SGHDN and FVKESK. The V end was cut by 1 base, the J end by 6 bases, with 10 bases between. The CDR3 DNA sequence: TGTGCCAGCAGCCAAGTTTCGGGGCTCAATGAGCAGTTCTTC. This gives the protein CASSQVSGLNEQFF.